Given below is one T cell receptor (beta chain) in context. Which antigen it targets is not known. Qualities for individual bases were not recorded, and no much larger clone is one base off. Library method: the immunoSEQ multiplex PCR assay. TCRdb carries this immuneACCESS record with in-frame sequences only. Its versions omit some clonotypes, under half of them owing to an unresolved V gene in the studies checked, with the rest unexplained. This sample has about 73,000 clones in its table, and roughly 87% of those were observed once. Over 3.5% of the sample goes to the ten largest clones. The data stem from a study of control samples from healthy donors and cancer patients (dated by TCRdb to 2018 to 2020). Sequenced input: blood. This clonotype was sampled from a woman aged 45-65 years in good health.

The CDR3 protein: CASSQGQVNEKLFF. The nucleotide sequence is TGTGCCAGCAGTCAGGGGCAGGTTAATGAAAAACTGTTTTTT. The V gene is TRBV7-8 and the J gene is TRBJ1-4, and TRBD1 may be the D gene, going by 6 matching bases. The germline ends are 12 bases apart after V is trimmed by 6 bases and J by 4 bases. The germline V gene sets CDR1 to SGHVS and CDR2 to FQNEAQ. The CDR3 runs 14 amino acids, cysteine and phenylalanine included. Only the CDR3 DNA stays, 42 bases, in frame from base 1.